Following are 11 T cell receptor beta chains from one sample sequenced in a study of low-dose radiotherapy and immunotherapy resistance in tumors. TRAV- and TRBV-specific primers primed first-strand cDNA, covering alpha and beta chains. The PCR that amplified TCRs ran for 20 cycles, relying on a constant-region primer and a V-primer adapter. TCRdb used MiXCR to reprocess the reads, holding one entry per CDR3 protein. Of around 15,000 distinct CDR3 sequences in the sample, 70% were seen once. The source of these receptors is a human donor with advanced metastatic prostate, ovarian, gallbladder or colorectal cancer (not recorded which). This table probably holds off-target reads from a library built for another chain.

The CDR3 DNA sequence: TGTGCCAGCAGCTTAGCGACGGGAATTGGTGTTGAGCAGTTCTTC. Protein product: CASSLATGIGVEQFF. V gene TRBV11-2 combines with J gene TRBJ2-1; D is perhaps TRBD2 (5 bases). V gave up 1 base and J gave up 9 bases, with 16 bases separating them. The CDR3 is made up of 15 amino acids. CDR1 and CDR2 from the germline V gene are SGHAT and FQNNGV. The full variable domain, with the rest looked up from reference TRBV11-2 and TRBJ2-1, is EAGVAQSPRYKIIEKRQSVAFWCNPISGHATLYWYQQILGQGPKLLIQFQNNGVVDDSQLPKDRFSAERLKGVDSTLKIQPAKLEDSAVYLCASSLATGIGVEQFFGPGTRLTVL.

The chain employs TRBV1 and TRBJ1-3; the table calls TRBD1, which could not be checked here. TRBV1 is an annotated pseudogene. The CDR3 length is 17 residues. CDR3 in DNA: TGCGCCAGCAGCCAAGAATCCCGGGGCTGGGCTGGAAACACCATATATTTT. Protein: CASSQESRGWAGNTIYF.

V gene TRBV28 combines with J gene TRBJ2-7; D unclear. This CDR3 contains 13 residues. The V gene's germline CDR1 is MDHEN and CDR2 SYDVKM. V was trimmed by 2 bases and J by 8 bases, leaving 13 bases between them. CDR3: CASSLRGPGKQYF. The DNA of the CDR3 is TGTGCCAGCAGTTTACGTGGCCCCGGCAAGCAGTACTTC.

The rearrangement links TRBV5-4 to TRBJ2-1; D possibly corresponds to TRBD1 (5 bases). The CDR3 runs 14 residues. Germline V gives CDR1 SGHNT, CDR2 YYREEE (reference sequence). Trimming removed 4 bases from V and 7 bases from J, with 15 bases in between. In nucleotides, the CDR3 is TGTGCCAGCAGCCCGATCCAGGGCCAGAATGAGCAGTTCTTC. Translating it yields CASSPIQGQNEQFF.

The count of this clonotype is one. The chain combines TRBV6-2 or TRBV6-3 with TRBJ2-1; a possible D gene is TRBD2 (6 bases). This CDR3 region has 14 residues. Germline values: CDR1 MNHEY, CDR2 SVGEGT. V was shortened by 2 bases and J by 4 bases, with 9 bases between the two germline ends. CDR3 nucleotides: TGTGCCAGCAGTTACGCGGGACTTTACAATGAGCAGTTCTTC. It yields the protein CASSYAGLYNEQFF.

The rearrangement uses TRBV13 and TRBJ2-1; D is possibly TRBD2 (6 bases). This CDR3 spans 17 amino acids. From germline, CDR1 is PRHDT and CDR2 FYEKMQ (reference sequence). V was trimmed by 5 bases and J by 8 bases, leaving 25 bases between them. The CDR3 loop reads CASSVNPRDWINHEQFF. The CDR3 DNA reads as TGTGCCAGCAGCGTAAACCCCCGGGACTGGATTAATCATGAGCAGTTCTTC. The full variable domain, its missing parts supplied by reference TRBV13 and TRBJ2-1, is AAGVIQSPRHLIKEKRETATLKCYPIPRHDTVYWYQQGPGQDPQFLISFYEKMQSDKGSIPDRFSAQQFSDYHSELNMSSLELGDSALYFCASSVNPRDWINHEQFFGPGTRLTVL.

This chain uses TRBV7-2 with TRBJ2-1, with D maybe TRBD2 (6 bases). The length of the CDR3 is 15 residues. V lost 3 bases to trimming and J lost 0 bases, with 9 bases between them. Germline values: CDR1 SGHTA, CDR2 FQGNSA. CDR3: CASSFERASYNEQFF. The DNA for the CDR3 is TGTGCCAGCAGCTTTGAGCGGGCCTCCTACAATGAGCAGTTCTTC.

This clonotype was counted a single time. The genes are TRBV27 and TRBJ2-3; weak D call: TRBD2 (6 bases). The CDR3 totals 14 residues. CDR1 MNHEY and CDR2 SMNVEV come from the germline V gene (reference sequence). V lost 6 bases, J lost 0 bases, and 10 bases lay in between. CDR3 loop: CASRLLASTDTQYF. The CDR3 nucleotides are TGTGCCAGCAGACTACTAGCCAGCACAGATACGCAGTATTTT.

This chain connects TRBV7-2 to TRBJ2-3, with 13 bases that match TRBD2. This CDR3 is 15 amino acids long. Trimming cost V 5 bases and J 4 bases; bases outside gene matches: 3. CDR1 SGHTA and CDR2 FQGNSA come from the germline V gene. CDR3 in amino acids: CASSRTSGGSDTQYF. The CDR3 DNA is TGTGCCAGCAGCCGGACTAGCGGGGGATCAGATACGCAGTATTTT.

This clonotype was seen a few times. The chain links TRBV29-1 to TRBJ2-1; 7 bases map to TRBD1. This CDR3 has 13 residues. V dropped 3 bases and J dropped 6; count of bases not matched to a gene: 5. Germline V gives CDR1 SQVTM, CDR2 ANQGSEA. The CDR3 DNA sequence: TGCAGCGTTGATAGAGCAGGGGGCAATGAGCAGTTCTTC. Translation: CSVDRAGGNEQFF.

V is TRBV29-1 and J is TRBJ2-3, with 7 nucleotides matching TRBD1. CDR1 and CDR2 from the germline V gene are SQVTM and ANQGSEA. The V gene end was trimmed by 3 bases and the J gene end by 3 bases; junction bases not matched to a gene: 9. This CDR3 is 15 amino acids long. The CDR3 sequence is CSVDRVTGITDTQYF. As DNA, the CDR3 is TGCAGCGTTGATCGTGTGACAGGGATTACAGATACGCAGTATTTT.